This T cell receptor beta chain was obtained from a study of T cells in Graves' hyperthyroidism and ophthalmopathy. For the study at large: Pretreatment peripheral blood was obtained at initial diagnosis.

The CDR3 totals 15 residues. V gave up 10 bases and J gave up 2 bases, with 20 bases separating them. Germline assignment: CDR1 MNHEY and CDR2 SMNVEV (reference sequence). RNA transcripts were the template for amplifying TCR beta CDR3 regions. HTBI primers were used for first-round RT-PCR of the TCR CDR3. A single record per CDR3 protein comes from TCRdb applying MiXCR to the multiplex PCR reads. The sample has about 610,000 distinct CDR3 sequences, around 16% seen once. The chain combines TRBV27 with TRBJ1-2; a possible D gene is TRBD1 (6 bases). The TCR sequence derives from a woman between 40 and 55 years old with Graves' ophthalmopathy. The sequencing sample was made of blood. CDR3 sequence (DNA): TGTGCCACCCGAGCAGGGGCCGGCCTAAACTATGGCTACACCTTC. It codes for CATRAGAGLNYGYTF.